This T cell receptor beta chain was captured in a study of T cells in Graves' hyperthyroidism and ophthalmopathy. Ten or more counts support this clonotype. Amplification targeted TCR beta CDR3 regions from RNA transcripts. In the first-round RT-PCR of the TCR CDR3, the HTBI primer set was used. MiXCR, applied by TCRdb to the multiplex PCR reads, yields one record per CDR3 protein. The data hold roughly 240,000 distinct CDR3 sequences, with about a sixth observed a single time. Germline V gene sequence: CDR1 KGHSH, CDR2 LQKENI. The J segment lost 5 bases and the V segment lost 5 bases, leaving 6 bases of the junction unmatched. This CDR3 comprises 13 residues.

Sequencing was carried out using blood. The J gene is TRBJ2-7, the V gene TRBV18; 7 bases fit TRBD2. The receptor comes from a woman between 18 and 29 years old with Graves' ophthalmopathy. The CDR3, as DNA: TGTGCCAGCTCAAAAGGTACTAGCGACGAGCAGTACTTC. Protein sequence: CASSKGTSDEQYF. The variable domain in full, with the rest retrieved from reference TRBV18 and TRBJ2-7, is NAGVMQNPRHLVRRRGQEARLRCSPMKGHSHVYWYRQLPEEGLKFMVYLQKENIIDESGMPKERFSAEFPKEGPSILRIQQVVRGDSAAYFCASSKGTSDEQYFGPGTRLTVT.